Listed below are T cell receptor beta chains from one sample, sequenced in a study of blood T cell repertoires in COVID-19. Data came from immunoSEQ multiplex PCR; TCRdb stores just in-frame clones and leaves some out. Of more than 65,000 clones in the sample, 84% are singletons; the top ten hold 3.5% to 4%. The sequenced sample consisted of peripheral blood. The receptors derive from a man aged 50 to 60 with acute or convalescent COVID-19. The CDR3 runs from the conserved cysteine through the conserved F or W. Fields, in order: D gene, clone size, CDR3 length, J gene, V gene, CDR3 protein, CDR3 DNA. A D gene is named only where the DNA matches it firmly. The size of a clone is reported for some rows only, either as once, few or many, or as a class for expanded clones.

D: NA; size: NA; length: 14; J: TRBJ2-3; V: TRBV11-3; CDR3: CASSLEGGRDTQYF; DNA: TGTGCCAGCAGCTTAGAGGGGGGACGTGATACGCAGTATTTT
D: NA; size: NA; length: 14; J: TRBJ2-7; V: TRBV23-1; CDR3: CASSPCRSPHEQYF; DNA: TGCGCCAGCAGTCCGTGTCGGAGTCCGCACGAGCAGTACTTC
D: TRBD2; size: NA; length: 14; J: TRBJ2-7; V: TRBV5-4; CDR3: CASSLGTSTYEQYF; DNA: TGTGCCAGCAGCTTGGGGACTAGCACCTACGAGCAGTACTTC
D: TRBD1; size: NA; length: 13; J: TRBJ1-1; V: TRBV6-5; CDR3: CASSRTGGTEAFF; DNA: TGTGCCAGCAGTCGAACAGGGGGCACTGAAGCTTTCTTT
D: TRBD1; size: NA; length: 17; J: TRBJ1-2; V: TRBV7-2; CDR3: CASSFPGTGASNYGYTF; DNA: TGTGCCAGCAGCTTCCCCGGGACAGGGGCTTCTAACTATGGCTACACCTTC
D: TRBD2; size: NA; length: 15; J: TRBJ2-7; V: TRBV3-1/TRBV3-2; CDR3: CASSPSTGGPYEQYF; DNA: TGTGCCAGCAGCCCCTCGACGGGGGGTCCCTACGAGCAGTACTTC
D: NA; size: few; length: 14; J: TRBJ2-3; V: TRBV10-3; CDR3: CAINRDTSTDTQYF; DNA: TGTGCCATCAACCGGGACACTTCCACAGATACGCAGTATTTT
D: NA; size: NA; length: 14; J: TRBJ2-5; V: TRBV29-1; CDR3: CSVAYWFPQETQYF; DNA: TGCAGCGTTGCATACTGGTTTCCGCAAGAGACCCAGTACTTC
D: NA; size: once; length: 14; J: TRBJ1-2; V: TRBV19; CDR3: CASNTRDKNYGYTF; DNA: TGTGCCAGTAACACACGGGACAAGAACTATGGCTACACCTTC
D: TRBD2; size: NA; length: 16; J: TRBJ2-1; V: TRBV11-3; CDR3: CASSLFGTSVGGEQFF; DNA: TGTGCCAGCAGTTTGTTCGGGACTAGTGTGGGGGGTGAGCAGTTCTTC
D: NA; size: NA; length: 14; J: TRBJ2-7; V: TRBV7-9; CDR3: CASTNGRGDYEQYF; DNA: TGTGCCAGCACAAACGGCAGGGGAGACTACGAGCAGTACTTC
D: NA; size: NA; length: 16; J: TRBJ2-1; V: TRBV24-1; CDR3: CATSDLAGNSYNEQFF; DNA: TGTGCCACCAGTGATTTAGCGGGCAACTCCTACAATGAGCAGTTCTTC
D: NA; size: NA; length: 13; J: TRBJ2-2; V: TRBV5-6; CDR3: CASTLSRTGELFF; DNA: TGTGCCAGCACACTCAGCAGGACCGGGGAGCTGTTTTTT
D: TRBD2; size: once; length: 13; J: TRBJ2-1; V: TRBV18; CDR3: CASSPAPGLEDFF; DNA: TGTGCCAGCTCCCCCGCCCCCGGACTAGAGGACTTCTTC
D: NA; size: NA; length: 14; J: TRBJ1-1; V: TRBV7-9; CDR3: CASSFGREETEAFF; DNA: TGTGCCAGCAGCTTCGGCAGGGAGGAGACTGAAGCTTTCTTT
D: NA; size: NA; length: 15; J: TRBJ2-1; V: TRBV4-3; CDR3: CASSLDRTSYNEQFF; DNA: TGCGCCAGCAGCCTCGACAGGACTTCCTACAATGAGCAGTTCTTC
D: NA; size: NA; length: 14; J: TRBJ1-2; V: TRBV28; CDR3: CASSFPRHHYGYTF; DNA: TGTGCCAGCAGTTTTCCTCGACATCACTATGGCTACACCTTC
D: TRBD2; size: NA; length: 16; J: TRBJ2-1; V: TRBV6-4; CDR3: CASSDRGGTSINEQFF; DNA: TGTGCCAGCAGTGACCGGGGGGGGACTAGCATCAATGAGCAGTTCTTC
D: NA; size: NA; length: 13; J: TRBJ1-6; V: TRBV9; CDR3: CASSRGDSSPLHF; DNA: TGTGCCAGCAGCCGGGGGGACTCTTCACCCCTCCACTTT
D: TRBD1; size: NA; length: 13; J: TRBJ1-2; V: TRBV6-5; CDR3: CASSPTGRDGYTF; DNA: TGTGCCAGCAGCCCGACAGGGCGGGATGGCTACACCTTC
D: NA; size: once; length: 13; J: TRBJ2-7; V: TRBV5-1; CDR3: CASGTGTNYEQYF; DNA: TGCGCCAGCGGAACCGGGACAAACTACGAGCAGTACTTC
D: NA; size: NA; length: 16; J: TRBJ1-3; V: TRBV9; CDR3: CASSVGQVSSGNTIYF; DNA: TGTGCCAGCAGCGTAGGGCAGGTCAGCTCTGGAAACACCATATATTTT
D: NA; size: NA; length: 15; J: TRBJ1-5; V: TRBV6-2/TRBV6-3; CDR3: CASSPTGNGNQPQHF; DNA: TGTGCCAGCAGTCCGACAGGAAACGGGAATCAGCCCCAGCATTTT
D: TRBD2; size: NA; length: 15; J: TRBJ2-1; V: TRBV6-5; CDR3: CASSYPGTSGNEQFF; DNA: TGTGCCAGCAGTTACCCCGGGACTAGCGGGAATGAGCAGTTCTTC
D: TRBD1; size: NA; length: 15; J: TRBJ2-1; V: TRBV19; CDR3: CASTARDRGRDEQFF; DNA: TGTGCCAGTACCGCCCGGGACAGGGGGCGCGATGAGCAGTTCTTC
D: NA; size: few; length: 16; J: TRBJ1-5; V: TRBV27; CDR3: CASSPHRQFSNQPQHF; DNA: TGTGCCAGCAGTCCACATCGACAGTTTAGCAATCAGCCCCAGCATTTT